The T cell receptor (beta chain) described here comes from a study of PD-L1 blockade in urothelial cancer. Across the study: The year 2014 saw patients start atezolizumab, 1,200 mg intravenously every 3 weeks.

This CDR3 contains 14 residues. CDR1 and CDR2 from the germline V gene are KGHSH and LQKENI. V shed 2 bases and J shed 4 bases, with 9 bases lying between them. The protocol was immunoSEQ multiplex PCR, while the TCRdb copy is restricted to in-frame clones and leaves out a portion. The profile shows roughly 63,000 clones, 80% to 85% of them singletons. The time point is: pretreatment peripheral blood. This clone was counted a few times. The sequence came from a man in his 70s with urothelial cancer. This sequence joins TRBV18 and TRBJ1-5, with D perhaps TRBD1 (5 bases). Source: PBMCs, taken around atezolizumab (anti-PD-L1) treatment. CDR3 nucleotide sequence: TGTGCCAGCTCACCATTGGGGGGAAATCAGCCCCAGCATTTT. It codes for CASSPLGGNQPQHF.